The entry below gives a single T cell receptor beta chain sequence along with its context. Its target is unknown. The record originates from a study of T cell responses to AZD1222 COVID-19 vaccine. Across the whole study: The study pooled second doses at about 4 or about 12 weeks. Study-level points and caveats: White British donors predominated, females outnumbered males, and clonal diversity was possibly underestimated.

The germline gives CDR1 ENHRY, CDR2 SYGVKD. V was shortened by 11 bases and J by 2 bases, with 13 bases between the two germline ends. The CDR3 is 13 residues long. The method was immunoSEQ multiplex PCR; TCRdb's version includes in-frame clones alone and lacks a portion of them. This sample has around 140,000 clones, with more than 85% found just once. The chain recombines TRBV10-3 with TRBJ1-3; possibly TRBD1 for D (5 bases). This TCR was sampled from an adult in good health. The source material was peripheral blood, sampled on day 0 of AZD1222 vaccination. CDR3 protein: CAVTGGPGNTIYF. CDR3 coding DNA: TGTGCCGTCACGGGGGGACCTGGAAACACCATATATTTT.